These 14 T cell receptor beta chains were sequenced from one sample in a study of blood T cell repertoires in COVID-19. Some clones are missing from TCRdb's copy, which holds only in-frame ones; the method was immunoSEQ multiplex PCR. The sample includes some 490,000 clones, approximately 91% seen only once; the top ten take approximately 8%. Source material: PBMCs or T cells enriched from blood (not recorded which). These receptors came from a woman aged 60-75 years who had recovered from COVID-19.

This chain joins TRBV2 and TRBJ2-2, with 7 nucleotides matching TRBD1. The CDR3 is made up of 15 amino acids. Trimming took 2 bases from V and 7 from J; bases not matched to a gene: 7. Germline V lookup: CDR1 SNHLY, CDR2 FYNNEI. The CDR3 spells CASSEIAGGFGELFF. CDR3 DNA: TGTGCCAGCAGTGAAATAGCAGGGGGATTCGGGGAGCTGTTTTTT.

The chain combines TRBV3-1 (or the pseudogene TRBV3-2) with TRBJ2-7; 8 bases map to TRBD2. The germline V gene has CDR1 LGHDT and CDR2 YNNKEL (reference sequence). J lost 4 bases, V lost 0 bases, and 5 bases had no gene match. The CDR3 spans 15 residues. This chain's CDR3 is CASSQDSRGGYEQYF. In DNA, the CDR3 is TGTGCCAGCAGCCAAGATAGTCGGGGGGGGTACGAGCAGTACTTC.

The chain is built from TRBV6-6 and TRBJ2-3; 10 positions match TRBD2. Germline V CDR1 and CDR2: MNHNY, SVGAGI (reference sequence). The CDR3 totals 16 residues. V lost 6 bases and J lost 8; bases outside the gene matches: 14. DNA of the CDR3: TGTGCCAGCAGCCCCATAATAGCGGGGGGCTTCGTTACGCAGTATTTT. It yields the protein CASSPIIAGGFVTQYF.

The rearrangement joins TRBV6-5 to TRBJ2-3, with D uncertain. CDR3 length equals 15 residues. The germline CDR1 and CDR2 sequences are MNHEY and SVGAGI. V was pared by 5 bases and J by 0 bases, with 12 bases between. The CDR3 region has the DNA TGTGCCAGCAGTCACCGAGGCCGTAGCACAGATACGCAGTATTTT. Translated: CASSHRGRSTDTQYF.

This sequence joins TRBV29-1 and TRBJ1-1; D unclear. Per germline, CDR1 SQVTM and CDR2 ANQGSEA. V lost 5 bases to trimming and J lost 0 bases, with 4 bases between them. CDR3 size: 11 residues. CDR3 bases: TGCAGCGTTTCCTTGAACACTGAAGCTTTCTTT. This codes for CSVSLNTEAFF.

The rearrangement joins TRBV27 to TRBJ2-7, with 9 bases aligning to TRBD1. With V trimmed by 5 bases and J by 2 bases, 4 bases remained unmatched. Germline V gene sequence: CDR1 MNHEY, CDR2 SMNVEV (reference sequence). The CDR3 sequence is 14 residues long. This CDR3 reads CASSPGTGPYEQYF. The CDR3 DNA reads TGTGCCAGCAGTCCCGGGACAGGGCCCTACGAGCAGTACTTC.

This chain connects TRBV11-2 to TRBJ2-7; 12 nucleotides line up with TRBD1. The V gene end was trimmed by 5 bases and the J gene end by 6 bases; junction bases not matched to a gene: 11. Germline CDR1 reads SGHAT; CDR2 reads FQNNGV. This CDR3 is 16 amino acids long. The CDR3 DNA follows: TGTGCCAGCAGCCGTGGCCCGGGACAGGGGGCGGTCGAGCAGTACTTC. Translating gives CASSRGPGQGAVEQYF.

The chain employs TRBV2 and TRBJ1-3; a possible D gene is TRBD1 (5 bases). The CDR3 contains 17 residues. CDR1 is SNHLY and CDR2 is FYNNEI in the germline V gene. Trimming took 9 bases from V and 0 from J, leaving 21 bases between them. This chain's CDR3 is CARAAGPGHFSGNTIYF. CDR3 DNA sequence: TGTGCCAGGGCCGCCGGCCCCGGACACTTCTCTGGAAACACCATATATTTT.

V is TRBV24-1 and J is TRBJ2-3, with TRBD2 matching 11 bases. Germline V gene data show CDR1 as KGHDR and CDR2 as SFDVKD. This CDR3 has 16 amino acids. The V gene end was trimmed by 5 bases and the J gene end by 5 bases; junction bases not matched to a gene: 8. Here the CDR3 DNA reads TGTGCCACCAGTGTCCCACTAGCGGGGGAGGGAGATACGCAGTATTTT. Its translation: CATSVPLAGEGDTQYF.

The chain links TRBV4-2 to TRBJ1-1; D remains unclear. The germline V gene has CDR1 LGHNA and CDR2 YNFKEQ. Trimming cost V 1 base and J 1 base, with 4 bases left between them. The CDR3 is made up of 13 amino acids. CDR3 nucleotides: TGTGCCAGCAGCCAAGGGCCGAACACTGAAGCTTTCTTT. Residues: CASSQGPNTEAFF.

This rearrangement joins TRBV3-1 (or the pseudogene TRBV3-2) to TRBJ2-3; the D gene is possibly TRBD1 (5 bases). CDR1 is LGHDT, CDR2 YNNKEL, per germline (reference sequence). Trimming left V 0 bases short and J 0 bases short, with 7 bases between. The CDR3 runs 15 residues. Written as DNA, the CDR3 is TGTGCCAGCAGCCAAGATTGGGGCAGCACAGATACGCAGTATTTT. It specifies CASSQDWGSTDTQYF.

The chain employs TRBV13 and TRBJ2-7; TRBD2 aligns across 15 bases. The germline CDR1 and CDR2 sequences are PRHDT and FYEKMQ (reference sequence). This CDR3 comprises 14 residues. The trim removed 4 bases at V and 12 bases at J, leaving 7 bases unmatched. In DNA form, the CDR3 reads TGTGCCAGCAGCTACGGACTAGCGGGGGGGCTGGTGTACTTC. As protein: CASSYGLAGGLVYF. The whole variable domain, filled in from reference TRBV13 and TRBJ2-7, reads AAGVIQSPRHLIKEKRETATLKCYPIPRHDTVYWYQQGPGQDPQFLISFYEKMQSDKGSIPDRFSAQQFSDYHSELNMSSLELGDSALYFCASSYGLAGGLVYFGPGTRLTVT.

CDR3 sequence (DNA): TGTGCCAGCAGCCCCGGGGGGGGACATCCCTCTGGGGCCAACGTCCTGACTTTC. Protein product: CASSPGGGHPSGANVLTF. The chain recombines TRBV3-1 (or the pseudogene TRBV3-2) with TRBJ2-6, with TRBD2 identical over 8 bases. The CDR3 is made up of 18 amino acids. Germline lookup yields CDR1 LGHDT and CDR2 YNNKEL (reference sequence). J was trimmed by 0 bases and V by 4 bases; bases with no gene match: 8.

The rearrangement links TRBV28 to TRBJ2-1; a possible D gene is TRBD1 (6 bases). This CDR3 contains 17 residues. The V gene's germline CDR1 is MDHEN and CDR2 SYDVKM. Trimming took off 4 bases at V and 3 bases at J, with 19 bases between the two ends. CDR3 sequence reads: CASSSRIRGPLYNEQFF. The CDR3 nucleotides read TGTGCCAGCAGTTCAAGAATCAGGGGACCTCTCTACAATGAGCAGTTCTTC.